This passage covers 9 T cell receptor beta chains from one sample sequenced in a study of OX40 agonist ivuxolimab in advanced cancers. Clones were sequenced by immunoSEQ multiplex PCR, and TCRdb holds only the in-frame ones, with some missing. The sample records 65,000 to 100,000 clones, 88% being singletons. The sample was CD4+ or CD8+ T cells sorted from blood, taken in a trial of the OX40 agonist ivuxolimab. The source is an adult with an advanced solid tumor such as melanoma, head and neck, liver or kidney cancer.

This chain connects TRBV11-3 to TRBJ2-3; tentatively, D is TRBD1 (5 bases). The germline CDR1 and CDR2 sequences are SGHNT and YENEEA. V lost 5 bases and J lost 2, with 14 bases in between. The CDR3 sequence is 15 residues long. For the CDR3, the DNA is TGTGCCAGCAGCCCCAAGGGGTCCTACACAGATACGCAGTATTTT. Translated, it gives CASSPKGSYTDTQYF.

In DNA, the CDR3 is TGTGCCAGCAGCTTGGATCGTCAGATCAATCAGCCCCAGCATTTT. The encoded protein is CASSLDRQINQPQHF. The chain recombines TRBV5-8 with TRBJ1-5; D uncertain. The CDR3 is 15 amino acids. V was shortened by 0 bases and J by 3 bases, with 10 bases between the two germline ends. Germline V gene data show CDR1 as SGHTS and CDR2 as YDEGEE.

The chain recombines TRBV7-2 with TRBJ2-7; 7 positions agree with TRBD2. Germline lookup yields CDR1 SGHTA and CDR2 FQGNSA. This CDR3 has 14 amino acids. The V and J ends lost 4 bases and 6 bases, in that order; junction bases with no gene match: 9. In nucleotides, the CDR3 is TGTGCCAGCAGCTACGGGACTAATCTCCTCGAGCAGTACTTC. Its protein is CASSYGTNLLEQYF.

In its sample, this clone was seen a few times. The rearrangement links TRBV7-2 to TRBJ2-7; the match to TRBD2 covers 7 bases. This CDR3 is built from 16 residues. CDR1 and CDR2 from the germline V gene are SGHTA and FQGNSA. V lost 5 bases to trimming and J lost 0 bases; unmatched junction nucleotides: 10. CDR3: CASSLQLAPSSYEQYF. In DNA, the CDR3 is TGTGCCAGCAGCCTCCAACTAGCGCCAAGCTCCTACGAGCAGTACTTC.

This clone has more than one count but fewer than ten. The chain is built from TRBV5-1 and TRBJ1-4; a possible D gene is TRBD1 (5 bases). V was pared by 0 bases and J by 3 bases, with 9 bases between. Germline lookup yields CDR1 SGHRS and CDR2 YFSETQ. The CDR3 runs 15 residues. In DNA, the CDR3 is TGCGCCAGCAGCTTGGACAGGCCCCCTAATGAAAAACTGTTTTTT. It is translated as CASSLDRPPNEKLFF.

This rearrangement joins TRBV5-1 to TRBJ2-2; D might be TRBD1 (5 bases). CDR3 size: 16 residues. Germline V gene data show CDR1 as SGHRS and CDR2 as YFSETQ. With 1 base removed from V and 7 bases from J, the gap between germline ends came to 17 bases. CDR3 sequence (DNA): TGCGCCAGCAGCTTGTGGCAGGGCACTGGACACGGGGAGCTGTTTTTT. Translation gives CASSLWQGTGHGELFF. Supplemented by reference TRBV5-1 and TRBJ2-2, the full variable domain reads KAGVTQTPRYLIKTRGQQVTLSCSPISGHRSVSWYQQTPGQGLQFLFEYFSETQRNKGNFPGRFSGRQFSNSRSEMNVSTLELGDSALYLCASSLWQGTGHGELFFGEGSRLTVL.

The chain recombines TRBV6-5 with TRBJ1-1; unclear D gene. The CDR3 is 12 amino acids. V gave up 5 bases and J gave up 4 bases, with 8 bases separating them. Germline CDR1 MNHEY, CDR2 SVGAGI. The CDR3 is CASSSVGTEAFF. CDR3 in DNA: TGTGCCAGCAGTAGTGTGGGCACTGAAGCTTTCTTT.

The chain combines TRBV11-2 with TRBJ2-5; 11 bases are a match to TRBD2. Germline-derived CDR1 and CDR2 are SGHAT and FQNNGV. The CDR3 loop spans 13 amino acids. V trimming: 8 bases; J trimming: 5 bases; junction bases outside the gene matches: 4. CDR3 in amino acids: CASDLAGGETQYF. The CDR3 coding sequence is TGTGCCAGCGACTTAGCGGGAGGGGAGACCCAGTACTTC.

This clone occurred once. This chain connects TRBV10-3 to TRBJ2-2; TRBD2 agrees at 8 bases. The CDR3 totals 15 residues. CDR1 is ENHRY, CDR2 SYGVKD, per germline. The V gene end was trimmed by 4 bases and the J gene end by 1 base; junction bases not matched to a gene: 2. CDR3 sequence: CAISVLAGNTGELFF. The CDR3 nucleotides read TGTGCCATCAGTGTTCTAGCGGGGAACACCGGGGAGCTGTTTTTT.